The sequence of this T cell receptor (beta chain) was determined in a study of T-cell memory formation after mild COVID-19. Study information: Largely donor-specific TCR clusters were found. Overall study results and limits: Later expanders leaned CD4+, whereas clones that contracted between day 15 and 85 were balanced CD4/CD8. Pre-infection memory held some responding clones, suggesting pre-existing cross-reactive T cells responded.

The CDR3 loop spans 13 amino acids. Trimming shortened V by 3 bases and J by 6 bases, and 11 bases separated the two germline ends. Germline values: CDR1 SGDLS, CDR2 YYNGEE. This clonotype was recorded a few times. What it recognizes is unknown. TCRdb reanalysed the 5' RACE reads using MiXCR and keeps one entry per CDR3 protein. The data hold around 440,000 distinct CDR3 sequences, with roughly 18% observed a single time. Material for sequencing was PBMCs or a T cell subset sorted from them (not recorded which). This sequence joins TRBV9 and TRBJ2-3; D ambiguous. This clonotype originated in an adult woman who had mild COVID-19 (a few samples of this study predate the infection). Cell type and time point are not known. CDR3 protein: CASSAGLGDTQYF. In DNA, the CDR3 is TGTGCCAGCAGCGCTGGCCTCGGGGATACGCAGTATTTT.